Here is one T cell receptor (beta chain) with its context. The method was immunoSEQ multiplex PCR; TCRdb's version includes in-frame clones alone and lacks a portion of them. The table has about 320,000 clones, 85% seen once. These data belong to a study of blood T cell repertoires in COVID-19. Germline V gene lookup returns CDR1 GTSNPN and CDR2 SVGIG (reference sequence). V was trimmed by 4 bases and J by 4 bases, leaving 14 bases between them. There are 13 residues in the CDR3. Sequencing was done on a sample of PBMCs or T cells enriched from blood (not recorded which). This sequence was found in a woman younger than 45 who had been exposed to COVID-19. The rearrangement links TRBV30 to TRBJ2-7; D is unclear. The CDR3 DNA reads TGTGCCTGGACTCCCCCCGACAAATACGAGCAGTACTTC. Amino acid sequence: CAWTPPDKYEQYF.